This TCR beta chain was profiled in a study of blood T cell repertoires in COVID-19. Study in general: Acute-phase and convalescent COVID-19 samples originated in the United States, Italy and Spain. T cells, B-cell-depleted T cells, or PBMCs supplied cDNA or gDNA.

Germline trimming cut 7 bases from V and 5 bases from J; bases unmatched to any gene: 16. Germline V gene data show CDR1 as ENHRY and CDR2 as SYGVKD. The CDR3 loop spans 16 amino acids. The sample holds a few counts of this clone. Under the authors' procedure: Amplification of reference gene primers provided the estimated nucleated cell counts. TCRdb's table, derived via immunoSEQ multiplex PCR, lists solely in-frame clones and lacks some. Clone size and the V and J calls come from that table; the DNA yielded D and trimming. Here the sample spans roughly 88,000 clones, about 82% being singletons. The sequenced sample was peripheral blood. This chain connects TRBV10-3 to TRBJ1-1; 7 bases are a match to TRBD1. The TCR sequence derives from a woman at least 80 years old with acute or convalescent COVID-19. CDR3 sequence: CAIIPTDRAVGTEAFF. For the CDR3, the DNA is TGTGCCATCATTCCAACCGACAGGGCGGTAGGGACTGAAGCTTTCTTT.